This entry describes one T cell receptor (beta chain). Its target is not known. These data come from a study of shared clonotypes between healthy human individuals. Per the germline V gene, CDR1 is SGHAT and CDR2 is FQNNGV. This CDR3 has 14 amino acids. The V gene end was trimmed by 7 bases and the J gene end by 2 bases; junction bases not matched to a gene: 3. Profiling relied on immunoSEQ multiplex PCR, and the TCRdb table lists in-frame clones only, not all of them. The table shows about 490,000 clones, with over 75% occurring only once. The donor cohort consisted entirely of Caucasian adults residing in Nashville, Tennessee. Unsorted samples used roughly 95 million PBMCs for genomic DNA. The study, taken as a whole, reports: Only a few donors were included, so the genetic and exposure-history diversity represented was limited.

Input material: PBMCs. V and J are TRBV11-2 and TRBJ2-7; 12 bases fit TRBD2. The TCR originated in a woman in her thirties or forties in good health. Some clones in this sample may be carry-over from other donors' samples. Here the CDR3 reads CASTRTSGAYEQYF. The DNA of the CDR3 is TGTGCCAGCACCAGGACTAGCGGGGCCTACGAGCAGTACTTC.